This TCR beta chain is from a study of blood T cells in healthy people across ages. Together with a sample-barcoded 5' primer, a J-beta primer mix was included in a second PCR lasting about 7 to 11 cycles. Each CDR3 protein is one row after TCRdb ran MiXCR on the 5' RACE reads. Found here are some 550,000 distinct CDR3 sequences, around 50% of them singletons; the top ten hold under 30%. The V and J ends lost 1 base and 5 bases respectively, with 18 bases between them. The CDR3 has 15 residues. CDR1 and CDR2 from the germline V gene are GTSNPN and SVGIG (reference sequence). Sequenced: blood. The V and J genes are TRBV30 and TRBJ2-7; no reliable D call. The source is a man older than 75 in good health. CDR3 sequence: CAWSETRIRGDEQYF. CDR3 sequence (DNA): TGTGCCTGGAGTGAGACAAGGATCCGTGGGGACGAGCAGTACTTC.